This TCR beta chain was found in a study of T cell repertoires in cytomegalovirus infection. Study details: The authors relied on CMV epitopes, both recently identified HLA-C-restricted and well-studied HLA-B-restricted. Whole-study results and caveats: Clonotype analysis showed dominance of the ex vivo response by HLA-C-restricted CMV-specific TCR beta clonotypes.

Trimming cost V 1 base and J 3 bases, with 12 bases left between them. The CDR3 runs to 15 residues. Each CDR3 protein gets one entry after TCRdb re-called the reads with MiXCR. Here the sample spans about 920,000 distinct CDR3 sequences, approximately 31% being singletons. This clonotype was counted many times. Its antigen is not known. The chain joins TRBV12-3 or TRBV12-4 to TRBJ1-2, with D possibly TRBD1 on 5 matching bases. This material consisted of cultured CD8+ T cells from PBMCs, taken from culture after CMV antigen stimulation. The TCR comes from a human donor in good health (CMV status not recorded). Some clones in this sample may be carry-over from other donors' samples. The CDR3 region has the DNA TGTGCCAGCAGTTTAGGGCCCGACAGCTACTATGGCTACACCTTC. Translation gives CASSLGPDSYYGYTF.